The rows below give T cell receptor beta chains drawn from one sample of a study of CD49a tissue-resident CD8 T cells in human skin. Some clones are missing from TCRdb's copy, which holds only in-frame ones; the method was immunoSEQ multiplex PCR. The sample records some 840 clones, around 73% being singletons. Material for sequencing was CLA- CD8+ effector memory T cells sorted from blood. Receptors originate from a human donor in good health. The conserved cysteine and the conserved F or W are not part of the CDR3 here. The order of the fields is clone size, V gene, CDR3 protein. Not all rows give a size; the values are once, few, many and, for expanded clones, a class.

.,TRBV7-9,ASSPRTEDTEAF
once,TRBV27,ASSFGQGGNQPQH
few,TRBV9,ASSARPGTGYAGELF
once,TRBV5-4,AIGGANYGYT
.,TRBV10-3,AIPAGQGNTGELF
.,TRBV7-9,ASSLGNSGAYQETQY
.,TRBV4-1,ASSQEATGDPDGYT
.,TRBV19,ASSFSGGSQPQH
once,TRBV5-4,ASSFGQRGNYNSPLH
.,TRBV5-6,ASSQLGSPLH
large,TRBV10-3,AISEAGGSYNEQF
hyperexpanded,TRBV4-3,ASSQERGLEAF
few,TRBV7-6,ASSSEGYEQY